Below are 26 T cell receptor beta chains sequenced from a single sample in a study of shared clonotypes between healthy human individuals (dated by TCRdb to about 2020). The protocol used for the library was the immunoSEQ multiplex PCR assay. This is the immuneACCESS table as TCRdb keeps it, with only in-frame sequences that have V and J called. A part of the clones is gone; compared with another copy, unresolved V genes explain less than half, and the rest is unexplained. The sample table shows about a million clones, and about 75% are seen once. 1.4% to 1.5% of the sample rests with the top ten. Source material: memory CD4+ T cells sorted from blood. Explained via the paper, the cell subset or site label denotes: CD45RA-negative fraction. The receptors derive from a man younger than 35 in good health.

The chain links TRBV5-8 to TRBJ1-3; D is unresolved. Between the trimmed V and J ends, which lost 3 bases and 0 bases, there was a span of 10 bases. The CDR3 consists of 15 residues. The germline V gene encodes CDR1 SGHTS and CDR2 YDEGEE. DNA for the CDR3: TGTGCCAGCAGCTCCCCCGGGTACTCTGGAAACACCATATATTTT. Protein sequence: CASSSPGYSGNTIYF.

This clone has only a few counts. This chain joins TRBV11-2 and TRBJ1-6; D gene uncertain. Per the germline V gene, CDR1 is SGHAT and CDR2 is FQNNGV. V lost 5 bases, J lost 8 bases, and 4 bases lay in between. This CDR3 has 11 residues. CDR3 in DNA: TGTGCCAGCAGCGAGCATTCACCCCTCCACTTT. Translating gives CASSEHSPLHF.

This sequence joins TRBV30 and TRBJ1-2; D possibly corresponds to TRBD1 (5 bases). Trimming took off 3 bases at V and 4 bases at J, with 9 bases between the two ends. CDR1 and CDR2 (germline): GTSNPN, SVGIG (reference sequence). This CDR3 is built from 12 residues. The CDR3 is CAWSQGGYGYTF. CDR3 in DNA: TGTGCCTGGAGCCAGGGCGGCTATGGCTACACCTTC.

The chain employs TRBV1 and TRBJ2-1; whether TRBD1, the table's D call, matches the DNA was not checked. TRBV1 is labeled a pseudogene. This CDR3 comprises 12 residues. CDR3 region: CTSSQDAGGMFF. CDR3 sequence (DNA): TGCACCAGCAGCCAAGATGCAGGGGGCATGTTCTTC.

The chain carries TRBV2 and TRBJ1-3; D is ambiguous. Germline CDR1 SNHLY, CDR2 FYNNEI. V lost 5 bases to trimming and J lost 6 bases, with 11 bases between them. This CDR3 contains 13 residues. The CDR3 reads CASSWAAVNTIYF. The DNA for the CDR3 is TGTGCCAGCAGTTGGGCGGCCGTAAACACCATATATTTT.

This clone was detected many times. This chain connects TRBV5-4 to TRBJ2-5; TRBD1 might be the D (6 bases). V dropped 3 bases and J dropped 5 bases, with 11 bases sitting between them. This CDR3 is built from 13 residues. Germline values: CDR1 SGHNT, CDR2 YYREEE (reference sequence). The DNA for the CDR3 is TGTGCCAGCAGCTACAGGGATTCGGAGACCCAGTACTTC. Protein sequence: CASSYRDSETQYF.

The chain joins TRBV30 to TRBJ2-2; 9 nucleotides agree with TRBD1. Germline lookup yields CDR1 GTSNPN and CDR2 SVGIG (reference sequence). The trim removed 3 bases at V and 6 bases at J, leaving 8 bases unmatched. CDR3 length equals 15 residues. CDR3 region: CAWSFGTGRPGELFF. The CDR3, as DNA: TGTGCCTGGAGCTTCGGGACAGGGCGTCCCGGGGAGCTGTTTTTT.

The chain combines TRBV5-1 with TRBJ2-2; 7 bases are a match to TRBD2. V shed 2 bases, J shed 1 base, and the junction held 5 bases outside the gene matches. Germline CDR1 reads SGHRS; CDR2 reads YFSETQ. The CDR3 consists of 16 residues. This CDR3 reads CASSFRGDLNTGELFF. CDR3 in DNA: TGCGCCAGCAGCTTTCGGGGGGACTTGAACACCGGGGAGCTGTTTTTT.

The chain carries TRBV30 and TRBJ1-5; D might be TRBD1 (5 bases). The CDR3 has 18 residues. Trimming cost V 1 base and J 3 bases, with 22 bases left between them. Per the germline V gene, CDR1 is GTSNPN and CDR2 is SVGIG (reference sequence). The DNA for the CDR3 is TGTGCCTGGAGTGCGGGTACAGGAGGATTAGCGGCCAATCAGCCCCAGCATTTT. Its protein product is CAWSAGTGGLAANQPQHF.

This clone appeared a single time. The chain employs TRBV30 and TRBJ1-2, with D possibly matching TRBD1 (6 bases). CDR1 GTSNPN and CDR2 SVGIG come from the germline V gene (reference sequence). Trimming cost V 8 bases and J 3 bases, with 16 bases left between them. This CDR3 has 13 residues. The CDR3 sequence is CAVPGGTDYGYTF. The DNA of the CDR3 is TGTGCCGTCCCGGGGGGCACGGACTATGGCTACACCTTC. The variable domain in full, completed from reference TRBV30 and TRBJ1-2, reads SQTIHQWPATLVQPVGSPLSLECTVEGTSNPNLYWYRQAAGRGLQLLFYSVGIGQISSEVPQNLSASRPQDRQFILSSKKLLLSDSGFYLCAVPGGTDYGYTFGSGTRLTVV.

This clone was detected a few times. This chain uses TRBV10-3 with TRBJ1-6; D is uncertain. Germline CDR1 reads ENHRY; CDR2 reads SYGVKD. V was trimmed by 4 bases and J by 9 bases, leaving 13 bases between them. The CDR3 consists of 14 residues. The CDR3 region is CAISATADGSPLHF. In nucleotides, the CDR3 is TGTGCCATCAGTGCAACGGCGGATGGTTCACCCCTCCACTTT.

This chain joins TRBV5-1 and TRBJ2-1; no firm D call. V was cut by 1 base and J by 0 bases, with 11 bases left in between. Germline assignment: CDR1 SGHRS and CDR2 YFSETQ. CDR3 length: 16 amino acids. The CDR3 region has the DNA TGCGCCAGCAGCTTGACAGCAAGTAGCTCCTACAATGAGCAGTTCTTC. Its translation is CASSLTASSSYNEQFF.

V is TRBV13 and J is TRBJ1-4, with TRBD1 matching over 7 bases. CDR3 length: 15 amino acids. The germline V gene encodes CDR1 PRHDT and CDR2 FYEKMQ (reference sequence). Unmatched junction bases numbered 11, after V lost 5 bases and J lost 8 bases. The CDR3, as DNA: TGTGCCAGCAGCGGCCAGGGGCAGGGGGTGGAAAAACTGTTTTTT. Its translation is CASSGQGQGVEKLFF.

This clone was observed a few times. V gene TRBV27 combines with J gene TRBJ2-7; the match to TRBD2 covers 8 bases. Unmatched junction bases numbered 4, after V lost 0 bases and J lost 6 bases. Germline values: CDR1 MNHEY, CDR2 SMNVEV (reference sequence). CDR3 size: 14 residues. The CDR3 DNA is TGTGCCAGCAGTTTATCGCGGACTAGCTCCGAGCAGTACTTC. This encodes CASSLSRTSSEQYF.

The chain has TRBV18 and TRBJ2-7; D might be TRBD2 (6 bases). This CDR3 spans 15 amino acids. Germline CDR1 and CDR2: KGHSH and LQKENI. Trimming removed 4 bases from V and 0 bases from J, with 13 bases in between. The CDR3 is CASSQAGGTSYEQYF. CDR3 sequence (DNA): TGTGCCAGCTCACAGGCCGGCGGGACCTCCTACGAGCAGTACTTC.

For the CDR3, the DNA is TGCGCCAGCAGCACCGGGACAGGGGGCAGTGAGACCCAGTACTTC. This encodes CASSTGTGGSETQYF. The rearrangement links TRBV5-1 to TRBJ2-5; TRBD1 matches at 12 bases. This CDR3 spans 15 amino acids. V shed 4 bases, J shed 5 bases, and the junction held 6 bases outside the gene matches. The germline V gene encodes CDR1 SGHRS and CDR2 YFSETQ.

The chain joins TRBV7-9 to TRBJ1-6; the D is unclear. The CDR3 contains 18 residues. Trimming shortened V by 2 bases and J by 4 bases, and 18 bases separated the two germline ends. Germline CDR1 SEHNR, CDR2 FQNEAQ (reference sequence). CDR3 region: CASSLSGRAHSYNSPLHF. CDR3 bases: TGTGCCAGCAGCTTATCTGGACGGGCCCATTCTTATAATTCACCCCTCCACTTT.

V and J are TRBV10-3 and TRBJ2-7, with TRBD1 identical over 7 bases. This CDR3 has 14 amino acids. With V trimmed by 3 bases and J by 7 bases, 9 bases remained unmatched. Per the germline V gene, CDR1 is ENHRY and CDR2 is SYGVKD. The chain's CDR3 is CAISDTGASEEQYF. The CDR3 region has the DNA TGTGCCATCAGTGATACAGGGGCCTCGGAGGAGCAGTACTTC.

The chain joins TRBV7-9 to TRBJ2-5; TRBD2 matches 10 bases. CDR1 SEHNR and CDR2 FQNEAQ come from the germline V gene (reference sequence). The ends lost 9 bases at V and 3 bases at J; junction bases unmatched: 16. The CDR3 totals 17 residues. This chain's CDR3 is CASTRRPLAGLKETQYF. In DNA form, the CDR3 reads TGTGCCAGTACTCGACGCCCACTAGCGGGACTCAAAGAGACCCAGTACTTC.

This chain joins TRBV11-2 and TRBJ2-5; D is possibly TRBD1 or TRBD2 (5 bases each). The V and J ends lost 4 bases and 5 bases respectively, with 20 bases between them. CDR1 SGHAT and CDR2 FQNNGV come from the germline V gene. The CDR3 sequence is 16 residues long. CDR3 nucleotide sequence: TGTGCCAGCAGCTCGTCACCGGGACCAAGCCAGGAGACCCAGTACTTC. This gives the protein CASSSSPGPSQETQYF.

Points on this clone: A much bigger clone sits one base away, suggesting this may be a read error. Other DNA sequences from this sample encode an identical CDR3 as well. This chain links TRBV4-1 with TRBJ2-1; TRBD2 matches at 9 bases. The germline gives CDR1 MGHRA, CDR2 YSYEKL. Trimming took 4 bases from V and 4 from J; bases not matched to a gene: 2. The CDR3 extends over 14 amino acids. The CDR3 region is CASSLSGSYNEQFF. The CDR3 DNA reads as TGCGCCAGCAGCCTTAGCGGGAGTTACAATGAGCAGTTCTTC.

A note on this clone: The junction and the germline gene differ at one end; a read error may be behind it. The rearrangement uses TRBV2 and TRBJ1-5; TRBD1 might be the D (5 bases). The CDR3 runs to 13 residues. Germline lookup yields CDR1 SNHLY and CDR2 FYNNEI. The CDR3 DNA reads as TGTGCCAGCAGAGGTGGGGGGAATCGGCCCCAGCATTTT. Amino acids: CASRGGGNRPQHF.

The V and J genes are TRBV9 and TRBJ2-5; 9 bases are a match to TRBD1. This CDR3 is 15 amino acids long. With 1 base clipped from V and 4 bases from J, the junction kept 5 bases outside the gene matches. Germline V gives CDR1 SGDLS, CDR2 YYNGEE. CDR3 DNA: TGTGCCAGCAGCGTAAATAACAGGGGGCCAGAGACCCAGTACTTC. This gives the protein CASSVNNRGPETQYF.

This clone was picked up one time. V gene TRBV18 combines with J gene TRBJ1-2, with 11 nucleotides matching TRBD1. The CDR3 has 15 residues. Trimming took 5 bases from V and 3 from J; bases not matched to a gene: 5. The germline V gene has CDR1 KGHSH and CDR2 LQKENI. CDR3 in DNA: TGTGCCAGCTCATCTCCGGGACAGGGGGACTATGGCTACACCTTC. Its protein is CASSSPGQGDYGYTF.

The chain joins TRBV4-3 to TRBJ2-2; TRBD2 matches at 11 bases. The germline gives CDR1 LGHNA, CDR2 YSLEER. The CDR3 length is 17 residues. V was pared by 4 bases and J by 4 bases, with 8 bases of the junction left unmatched. DNA of the CDR3: TGCGCCAGCAGCCCGACTAGCGGGACTGTTTTCACCGGGGAGCTGTTTTTT. Protein sequence: CASSPTSGTVFTGELFF.

The V and J genes are TRBV29-1 and TRBJ2-2; the match to TRBD1 covers 11 bases. This CDR3 comprises 15 residues. V shed 6 bases, J shed 5 bases, and the junction held 8 bases outside the gene matches. Per the germline V gene, CDR1 is SQVTM and CDR2 is ANQGSEA. Here the CDR3 reads CSVPGQGGVTGELFF. The CDR3, as DNA: TGCAGCGTCCCGGGACAGGGGGGAGTGACCGGGGAGCTGTTTTTT.